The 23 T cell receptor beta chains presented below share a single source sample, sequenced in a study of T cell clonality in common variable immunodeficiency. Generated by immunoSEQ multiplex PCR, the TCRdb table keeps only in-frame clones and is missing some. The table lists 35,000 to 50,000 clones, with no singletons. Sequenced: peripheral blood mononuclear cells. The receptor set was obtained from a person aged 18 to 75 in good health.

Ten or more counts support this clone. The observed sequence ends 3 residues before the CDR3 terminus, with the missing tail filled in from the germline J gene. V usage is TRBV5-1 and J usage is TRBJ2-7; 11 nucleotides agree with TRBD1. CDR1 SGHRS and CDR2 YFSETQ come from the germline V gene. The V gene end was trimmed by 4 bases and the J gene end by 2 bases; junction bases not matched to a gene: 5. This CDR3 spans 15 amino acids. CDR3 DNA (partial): TGCGCCAGCAGCCGAGGACAGGGGGCCACCTACGAG. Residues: CASSRGQGATYE. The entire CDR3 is CASSRGQGATYEQYF.

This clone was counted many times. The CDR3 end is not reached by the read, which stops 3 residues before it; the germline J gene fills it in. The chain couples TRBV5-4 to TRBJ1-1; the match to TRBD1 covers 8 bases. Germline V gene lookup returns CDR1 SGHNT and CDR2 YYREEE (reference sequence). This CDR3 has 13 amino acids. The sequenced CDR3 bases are TGTGCCAGCAGCACCCAGACAGGGGTGGAA. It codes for CASSTQTGVE. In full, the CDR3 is CASSTQTGVEAFF.

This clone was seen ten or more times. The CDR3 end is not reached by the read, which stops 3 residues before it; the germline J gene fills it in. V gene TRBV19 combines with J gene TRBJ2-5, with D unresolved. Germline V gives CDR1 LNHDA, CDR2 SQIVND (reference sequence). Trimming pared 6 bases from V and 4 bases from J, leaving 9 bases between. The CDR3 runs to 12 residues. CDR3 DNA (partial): TGTGCCAGTAGGCAAGCTGGAGAGACC. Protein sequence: CASRQAGET. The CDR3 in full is CASRQAGETQYF.

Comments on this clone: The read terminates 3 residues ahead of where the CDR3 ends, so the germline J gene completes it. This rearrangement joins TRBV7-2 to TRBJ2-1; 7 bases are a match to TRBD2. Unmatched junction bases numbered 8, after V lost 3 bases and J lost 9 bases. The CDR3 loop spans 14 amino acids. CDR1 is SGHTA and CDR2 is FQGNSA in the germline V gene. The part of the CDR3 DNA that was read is TGTGCCAGCAGCTTCAGAGGGAGGGCGGGTGAG. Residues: CASSFRGRAGE. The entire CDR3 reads CASSFRGRAGEQFF.

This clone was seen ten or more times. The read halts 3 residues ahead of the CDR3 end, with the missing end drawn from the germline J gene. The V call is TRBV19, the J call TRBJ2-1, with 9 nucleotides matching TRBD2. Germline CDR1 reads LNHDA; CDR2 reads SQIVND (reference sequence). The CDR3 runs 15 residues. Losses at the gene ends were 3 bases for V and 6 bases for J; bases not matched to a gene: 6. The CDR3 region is CASSMPSGTGNEQFF. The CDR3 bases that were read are TGTGCCAGTAGTATGCCTAGCGGGACGGGCAATGAG.

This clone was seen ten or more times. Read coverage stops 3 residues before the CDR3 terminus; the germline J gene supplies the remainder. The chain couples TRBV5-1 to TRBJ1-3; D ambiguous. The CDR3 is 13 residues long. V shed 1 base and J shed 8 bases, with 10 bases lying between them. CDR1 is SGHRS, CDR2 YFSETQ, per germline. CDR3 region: CASSLRARDTIYF. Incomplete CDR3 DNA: TGCGCCAGCAGCTTGAGAGCCCGGGACACC.

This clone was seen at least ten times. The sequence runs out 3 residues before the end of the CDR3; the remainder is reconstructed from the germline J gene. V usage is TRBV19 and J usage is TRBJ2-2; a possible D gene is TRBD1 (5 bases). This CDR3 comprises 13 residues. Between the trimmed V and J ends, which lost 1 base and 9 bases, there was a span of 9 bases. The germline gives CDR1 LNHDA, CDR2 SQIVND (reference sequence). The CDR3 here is CASSIGGLRELFF. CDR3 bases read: TGTGCCAGTAGTATAGGGGGCCTCCGGGAG.

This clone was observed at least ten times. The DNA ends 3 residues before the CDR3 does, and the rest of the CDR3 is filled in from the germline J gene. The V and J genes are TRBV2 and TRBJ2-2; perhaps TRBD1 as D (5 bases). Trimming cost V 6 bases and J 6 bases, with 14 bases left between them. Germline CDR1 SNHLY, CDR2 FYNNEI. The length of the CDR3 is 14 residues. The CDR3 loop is CASSVYWGAGELFF. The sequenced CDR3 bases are TGTGCCAGCAGCGTCTATTGGGGCGCCGGGGAG.

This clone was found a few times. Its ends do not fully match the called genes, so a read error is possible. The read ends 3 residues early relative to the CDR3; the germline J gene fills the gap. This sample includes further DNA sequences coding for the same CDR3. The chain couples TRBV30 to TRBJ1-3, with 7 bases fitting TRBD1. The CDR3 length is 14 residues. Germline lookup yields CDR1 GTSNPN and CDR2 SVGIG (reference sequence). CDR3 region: CAWSRGADGNTIYF. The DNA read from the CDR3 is TGTGCCTGGAGCAGGGGGGCCGATGGAAACACG.

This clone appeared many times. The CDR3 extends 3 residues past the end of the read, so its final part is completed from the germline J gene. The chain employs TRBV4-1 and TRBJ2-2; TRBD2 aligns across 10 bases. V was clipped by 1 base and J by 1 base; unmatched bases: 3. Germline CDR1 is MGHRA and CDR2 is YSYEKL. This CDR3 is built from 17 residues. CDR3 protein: CASSQVRLAGNTGELFF. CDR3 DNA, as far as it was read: TGCGCCAGCAGCCAAGTCCGACTAGCGGGGAACACCGGGGAG.

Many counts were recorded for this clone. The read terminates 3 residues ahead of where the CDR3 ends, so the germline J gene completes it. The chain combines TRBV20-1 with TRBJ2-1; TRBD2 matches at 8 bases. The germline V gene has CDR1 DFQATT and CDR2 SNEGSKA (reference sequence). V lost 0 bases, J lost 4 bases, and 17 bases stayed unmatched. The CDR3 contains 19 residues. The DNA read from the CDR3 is TGCAGTGCTAGAGATTTCGGAGCGGGAGTGGGGTGGGGGTACAATGAG. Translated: CSARDFGAGVGWGYNE. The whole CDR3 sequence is CSARDFGAGVGWGYNEQFF.

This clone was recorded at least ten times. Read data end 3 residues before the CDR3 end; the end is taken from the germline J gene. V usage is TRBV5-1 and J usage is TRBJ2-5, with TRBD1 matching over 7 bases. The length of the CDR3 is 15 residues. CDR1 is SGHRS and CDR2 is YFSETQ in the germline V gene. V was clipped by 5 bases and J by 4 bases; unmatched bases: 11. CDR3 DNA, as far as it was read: TGCGCCAGCAGTCTAAGGGACCCAGGGGGAGAGACC. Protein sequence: CASSLRDPGGET. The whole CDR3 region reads CASSLRDPGGETQYF.

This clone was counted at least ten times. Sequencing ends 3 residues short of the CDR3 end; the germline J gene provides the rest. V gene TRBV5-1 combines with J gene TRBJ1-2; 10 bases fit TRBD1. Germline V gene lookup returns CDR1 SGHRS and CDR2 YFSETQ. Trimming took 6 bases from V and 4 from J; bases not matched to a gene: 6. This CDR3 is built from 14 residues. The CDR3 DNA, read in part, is TGCGCCAGCACTTTGGGACAGGGGATCTATGGC. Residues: CASTLGQGIYG. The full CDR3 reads CASTLGQGIYGYTF. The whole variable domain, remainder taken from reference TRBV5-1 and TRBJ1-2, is KAGVTQTPRYLIKTRGQQVTLSCSPISGHRSVSWYQQTPGQGLQFLFEYFSETQRNKGNFPGRFSGRQFSNSRSEMNVSTLELGDSALYLCASTLGQGIYGYTFGSGTRLTVV.

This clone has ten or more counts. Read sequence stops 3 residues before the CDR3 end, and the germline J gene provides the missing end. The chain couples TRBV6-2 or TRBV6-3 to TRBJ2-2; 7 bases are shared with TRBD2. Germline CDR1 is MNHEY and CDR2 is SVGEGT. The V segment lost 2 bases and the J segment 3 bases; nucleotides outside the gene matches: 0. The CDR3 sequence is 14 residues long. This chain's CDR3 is CASSYGGDTGELFF. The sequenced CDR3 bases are TGTGCCAGCAGTTACGGGGGGGACACCGGGGAG.

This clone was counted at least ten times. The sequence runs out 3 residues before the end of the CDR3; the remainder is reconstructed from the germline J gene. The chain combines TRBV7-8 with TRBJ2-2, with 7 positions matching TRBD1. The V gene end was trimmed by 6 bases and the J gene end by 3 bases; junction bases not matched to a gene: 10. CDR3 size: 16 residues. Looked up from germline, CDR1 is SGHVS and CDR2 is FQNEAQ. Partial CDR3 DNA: TGTGCCAGCAGACGCCTCGGGGACAGCCACACCGGGGAG. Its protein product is CASRRLGDSHTGE. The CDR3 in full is CASRRLGDSHTGELFF.

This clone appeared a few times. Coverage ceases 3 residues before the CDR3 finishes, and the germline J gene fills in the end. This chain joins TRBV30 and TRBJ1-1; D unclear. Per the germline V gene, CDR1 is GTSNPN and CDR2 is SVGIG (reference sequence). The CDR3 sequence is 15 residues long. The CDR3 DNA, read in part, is TGTGCCTGGAGTGCAGGACGTCTAGCGGGAGATACG. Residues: CAWSAGRLAGDT. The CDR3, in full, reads CAWSAGRLAGDTAFF.

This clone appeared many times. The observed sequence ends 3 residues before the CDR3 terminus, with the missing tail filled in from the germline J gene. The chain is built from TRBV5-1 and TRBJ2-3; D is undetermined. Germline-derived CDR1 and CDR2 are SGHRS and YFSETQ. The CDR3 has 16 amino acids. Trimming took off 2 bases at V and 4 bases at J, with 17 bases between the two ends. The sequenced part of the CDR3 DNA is TGCGCCAGCAGCTTAGGTGCCATACCTGGCCCAGATACG. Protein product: CASSLGAIPGPDT. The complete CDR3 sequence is CASSLGAIPGPDTQYF.

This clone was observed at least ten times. CDR3 region: CAWSVQMGTGGSGQPQHF. The sequenced CDR3 bases are TGTGCCTGGAGTGTACAGATGGGGACAGGGGGCTCAGGACAGCCC. This chain uses TRBV30 with TRBJ1-5; 12 bases align to TRBD1. The read finishes 3 residues shy of the CDR3 end, and the germline J gene is used to complete it. The V segment lost 0 bases and the J segment 7 bases; nucleotides outside the gene matches: 13. The CDR3 consists of 18 residues. Germline CDR1 reads GTSNPN; CDR2 reads SVGIG (reference sequence).

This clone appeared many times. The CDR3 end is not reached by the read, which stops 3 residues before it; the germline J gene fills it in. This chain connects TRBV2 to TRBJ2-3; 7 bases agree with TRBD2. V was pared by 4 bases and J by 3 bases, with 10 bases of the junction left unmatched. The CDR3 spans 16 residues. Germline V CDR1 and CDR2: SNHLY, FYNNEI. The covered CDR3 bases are TGTGCCAGCAGTGGTTGGACTAGAGGGTCGACAGATACG. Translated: CASSGWTRGSTDT. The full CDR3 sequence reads CASSGWTRGSTDTQYF.

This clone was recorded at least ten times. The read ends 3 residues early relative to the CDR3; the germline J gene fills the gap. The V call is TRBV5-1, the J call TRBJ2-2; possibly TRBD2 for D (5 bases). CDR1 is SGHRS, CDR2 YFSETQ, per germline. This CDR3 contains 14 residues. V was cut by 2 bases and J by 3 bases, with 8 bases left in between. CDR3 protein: CASSFVAYTGELFF. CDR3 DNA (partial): TGCGCCAGCAGCTTTGTAGCGTACACCGGGGAG.

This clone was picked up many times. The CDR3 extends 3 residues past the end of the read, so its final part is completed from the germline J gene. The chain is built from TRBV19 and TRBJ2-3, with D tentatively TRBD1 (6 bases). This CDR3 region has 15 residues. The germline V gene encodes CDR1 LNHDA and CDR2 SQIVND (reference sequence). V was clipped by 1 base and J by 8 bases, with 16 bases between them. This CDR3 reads CASSIAQGRQATQYF. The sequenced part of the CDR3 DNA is TGTGCCAGTAGTATAGCACAGGGCCGTCAGGCTACG.

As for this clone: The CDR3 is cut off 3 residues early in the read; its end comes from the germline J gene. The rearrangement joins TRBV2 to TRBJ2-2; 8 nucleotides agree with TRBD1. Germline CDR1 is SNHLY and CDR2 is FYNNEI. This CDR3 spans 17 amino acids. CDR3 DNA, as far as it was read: TGTGCCAGCAGTGACAGGGGGCACAGCTCCTATAATTCACCG. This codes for CASSDRGHSSYNSP. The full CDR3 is CASSDRGHSSYNSPLFF.

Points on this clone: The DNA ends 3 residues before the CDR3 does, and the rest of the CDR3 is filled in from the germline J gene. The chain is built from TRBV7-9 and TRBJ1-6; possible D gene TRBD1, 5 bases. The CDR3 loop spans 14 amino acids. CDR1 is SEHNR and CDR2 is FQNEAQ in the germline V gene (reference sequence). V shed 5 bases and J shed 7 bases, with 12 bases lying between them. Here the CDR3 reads CASSEDMGNSPLHF. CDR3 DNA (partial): TGTGCCAGCAGCGAGGACATGGGGAATTCACCC.